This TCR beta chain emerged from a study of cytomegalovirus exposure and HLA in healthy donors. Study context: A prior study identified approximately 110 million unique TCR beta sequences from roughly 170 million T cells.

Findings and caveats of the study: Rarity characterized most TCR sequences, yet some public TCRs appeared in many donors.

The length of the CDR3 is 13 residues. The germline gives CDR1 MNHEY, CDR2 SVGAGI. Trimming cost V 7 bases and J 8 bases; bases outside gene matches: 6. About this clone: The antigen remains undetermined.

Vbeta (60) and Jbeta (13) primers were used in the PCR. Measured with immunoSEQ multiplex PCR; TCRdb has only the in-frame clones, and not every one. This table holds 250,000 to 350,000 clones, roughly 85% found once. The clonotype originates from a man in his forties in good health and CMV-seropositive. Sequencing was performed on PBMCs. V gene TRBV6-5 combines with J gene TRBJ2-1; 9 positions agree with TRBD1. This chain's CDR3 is CASTRQGGYEQFF. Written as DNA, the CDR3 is TGTGCCAGCACCAGACAGGGGGGGTATGAGCAGTTCTTC.